This T cell receptor beta chain was sequenced for a study of breast tumors, draining lymph nodes, adjacent tissues. The CDR3 runs 14 residues. V was trimmed by 6 bases and J by 1 base, leaving 9 bases between them. Germline V gene data show CDR1 as SEHNR and CDR2 as FQNEAQ (reference sequence). TCRdb re-called the multiplex PCR reads through MiXCR, storing one row per CDR3 protein. The data contain approximately 150,000 distinct CDR3 sequences, around a third of them singletons. Whole-study findings and limits: That most tumor T cells come from lymph nodes remained unproven. Tumor TCR diversity was below lymph nodes but above nontumor tissue. Most tumor T cells seemingly derive from lymph node, then expand in tumor. Luminal-like breast cancer showed significantly greater tumor-nontumor repertoire similarity than basal-like breast cancer did.

This clonotype was observed many times. Its cognate antigen is unknown. Samples came from axillary lymph nodes draining the breast cancer. The receptor comes from a female donor with breast cancer. Some clones in this sample may be carry-over from other donors' samples. The chain couples TRBV7-9 to TRBJ2-2; possibly TRBD1 for D (6 bases). The sample consisted of axillary lymph node tissue. CDR3 sequence: CASRLGQNTGELFF. The CDR3 DNA reads TGTGCCAGCAGACTGGGACAGAACACCGGGGAGCTGTTTTTT.